The rows below give T cell receptor beta chains drawn from one sample of a study of T-cell reconstitution after alpha-beta-depleted transplantation in children. A single record per CDR3 protein comes from TCRdb applying MiXCR to the PCR reads. This sample has more than 450,000 distinct CDR3 sequences; about 17% occur once, and the top ten carry over 3%. Source: PBMCs from the stem cell graft donor, taken from the stem cell graft. Every receptor here comes from a human donor who donated a stem cell graft to a child with acute lymphoblastic leukemia. Each CDR3 is given with its conserved first and last residue.

TRBJ2-1 | TRBV24-1 | CATSDPQGNEQFF
TRBJ2-3 | TRBV12-3/TRBV12-4 | CASSDRSATDTQYF
TRBJ2-7 | TRBV27 | CASSLSKGNSYEQYF
TRBJ2-1 | TRBV5-1 | CASSLYGAGLEAHEQFF
TRBJ1-2 | TRBV15 | CATSRDAGQGADGYTF
TRBJ2-1 | TRBV5-1 | CASSLVASSYNEQFF
TRBJ2-1 | TRBV12-3/TRBV12-4 | CASSSSGREKYNEQFF
TRBJ2-1 | TRBV20-1 | CSARGLLAVNEQFF
TRBJ2-3 | TRBV7-6 | CASSSLAGADTQYF
TRBJ2-7 | TRBV28 | CASRPTSRGYEQYF